The source of this T cell receptor (beta chain) is a study of cytomegalovirus exposure and HLA in healthy donors. The study, taken as a whole, reports: Overall, approximately 150 TCR beta chains were annotated as cytomegalovirus-associated.

Assay: immunoSEQ multiplex PCR; the TCRdb copy retains only in-frame clones and omits some. The sample has about 74,000 clones; less than 95% are singletons. CDR1 and CDR2 from the germline V gene are ENHRY and SYGVKD. Trimming cost V 3 bases and J 5 bases, with 8 bases left between them. CDR3 length equals 12 residues. Regarding this clone: Its antigen remains unidentified.

This TCR was recovered from a woman in her late teens or twenties in good health and CMV-seropositive. The rearrangement links TRBV10-3 to TRBJ2-7; possibly TRBD2 for D (5 bases). Sequenced: PBMCs. CDR3 coding DNA: TGTGCCATCAGTGAACGGAGGCACGAGCAGTACTTC. It encodes CAISERRHEQYF.